This T cell receptor (beta chain) was recorded in a study of persistence of HIV-infected CD4 T cells. At the level of the study: Anti-CD3/anti-CD28 beads activated more cells than antigen stimulation did. Study results and caveats: CMV- and Gag-responding cells had lower TCRbeta richness than CD3/CD28-responding cells.

V lost 2 bases and J lost 6; bases outside the gene matches: 4. Germline values: CDR1 SGDLS, CDR2 YYNGEE. There are 15 residues in the CDR3. This clone appeared once. Antigen: not known. Nonspecific anti-CD3/anti-CD28 bead stimulation represents the broad CD4+ T cell repertoire. Responding CD4+ T cells were sorted by upregulation of both CD40 ligand and CD69. For at least 4 years, plasma HIV-1 RNA was undetectable (<50 copies/mL). CD4+ T cell counts exceeded 400 cells/uL; CMV serology was positive. This was the immunoSEQ version 4 assay in survey mode. TCRdb keeps only in-frame clones here, not all; method: immunoSEQ multiplex PCR. The sample contains over 35,000 clones, approximately 93% of which appear only once.

The specimen comprised CD4+ T cells sorted from PBMCs after roughly 18-hour stimulation, sampled from a patient who received antiretroviral therapy. The source of this sequence is an adult man with HIV who was CMV-seropositive. The chain has TRBV9 and TRBJ2-2; TRBD1 matches at 10 bases. The CDR3 reads CASSVGQGRPGELFF. The CDR3 bases are TGTGCCAGCAGCGTGGGACAGGGGCGGCCCGGGGAGCTGTTTTTT.